This is a list of T cell receptor beta chains from one sample in a study of beta chain features in type 1 diabetes. TCRdb's table, derived via immunoSEQ multiplex PCR, lists solely in-frame clones and lacks some. The sample has roughly 400,000 clones, more than 11% seen once. Sequences were obtained from naive CD4+ T cells from blood. These TCRs come from a man aged 25-45 years in good health. CDR3s leave out the opening cysteine and the closing phenylalanine or tryptophan. Fields, in order: J gene, V gene, CDR3 protein.

J: TRBJ2-3
V: TRBV28
CDR3: ASSSLGIATSTDTQY

J: TRBJ2-2
V: TRBV6-6
CDR3: ASSPPGQENTGELF

J: TRBJ2-5
V: TRBV7-8
CDR3: ASRFSGRETQY

J: TRBJ2-2
V: TRBV2
CDR3: ASRRTGELF

J: TRBJ1-2
V: TRBV25-1
CDR3: ASSEYAQDYGYT

J: TRBJ2-7
V: TRBV5-1
CDR3: ASSSSGPTYEQY

J: TRBJ2-7
V: TRBV7-2
CDR3: ASSTGQLTYEQY

J: TRBJ2-2
V: TRBV5-1
CDR3: ASSLPVPGELF

J: TRBJ2-4
V: TRBV7-2
CDR3: ASSYGTKNIQY

J: TRBJ2-7
V: TRBV16
CDR3: ASSQSGFSYEQY

J: TRBJ2-3
V: TRBV30
CDR3: AWSKIAGSTDTQY

J: TRBJ2-7
V: TRBV7-9
CDR3: ASSTVASYEQY

J: TRBJ2-1
V: TRBV27
CDR3: ASSPIRGSFGNEQF

J: TRBJ1-1
V: TRBV7-9
CDR3: ASSPSLRYTEAF

J: TRBJ2-5
V: TRBV7-2
CDR3: ASRPSGSGGETQY

J: TRBJ1-5
V: TRBV7-9
CDR3: ASSLQDGNQPQH

J: TRBJ2-7
V: TRBV9
CDR3: ASSVEQGEQY

J: TRBJ2-7
V: TRBV10-3
CDR3: AISLGGREQY

J: TRBJ2-2
V: TRBV7-2
CDR3: ASSLDRVVTGELF

J: TRBJ2-1
V: TRBV14
CDR3: ASSPRGGGRSYNEQF

J: TRBJ2-1
V: TRBV30
CDR3: ALAGGFNEQF

J: TRBJ2-6
V: TRBV5-1
CDR3: ASSLKGLITGANVLT

J: TRBJ2-1
V: TRBV19
CDR3: ASSMLREGRNEQF

J: TRBJ2-1
V: TRBV23-1
CDR3: ASRQYPGTYNEQF

J: TRBJ2-3
V: TRBV2
CDR3: ASSRDRGATDTQY

J: TRBJ2-3
V: TRBV4-3
CDR3: ASSQDPLQGLSTDTQY

J: TRBJ2-3
V: TRBV7-9
CDR3: ASSLGTRLAVNTDTQY